This note documents a single T cell receptor (beta chain) sequence. The target antigen is unknown. Assay used: immunoSEQ multiplex PCR; TCRdb lists only in-frame clones, some missing. The sample includes roughly 3,000 clones, 15% to 20% of them seen just once. This sample's treatment: randomized to nivolumab then ipilimumab (arm A) or the reverse (arm B). The sample belongs to a study of sequential checkpoint blockade in melanoma. As for the study in general: About 90 pretreatment tumor DNA samples were TCRβ immunosequenced. Overall study findings and caveats: Tumor T-cell fraction and clonality correlated with PD-L1 and CD8+ counts. About 30 times likelier clinical benefit followed increased tumor T-cell fraction and clonality.

This receptor was taken from a human donor with melanoma. The material sequenced was tumor tissue (inferred from file names), taken from a patient given nivolumab and ipilimumab in sequence.

CDR3 in DNA: TGTGCCAGCAGCCCGAACCAACAGACTAACTATGGCTACACCTTC. Protein product: CASSPNQQTNYGYTF. The chain combines TRBV14 with TRBJ1-2; no firm D call. Trimming stripped 4 bases from V and 0 bases from J, with 12 bases between. In germline, CDR1 is SGHDN, CDR2 FVKESK. The CDR3 contains 15 residues. Complete variable domain (other parts from reference TRBV14 and TRBJ1-2): EAGVTQFPSHSVIEKGQTVTLRCDPISGHDNLYWYRRVMGKEIKFLLHFVKESKQDESGMPNNRFLAERTGGTYSTLKVQPAELEDSGVYFCASSPNQQTNYGYTFGSGTRLTVV.